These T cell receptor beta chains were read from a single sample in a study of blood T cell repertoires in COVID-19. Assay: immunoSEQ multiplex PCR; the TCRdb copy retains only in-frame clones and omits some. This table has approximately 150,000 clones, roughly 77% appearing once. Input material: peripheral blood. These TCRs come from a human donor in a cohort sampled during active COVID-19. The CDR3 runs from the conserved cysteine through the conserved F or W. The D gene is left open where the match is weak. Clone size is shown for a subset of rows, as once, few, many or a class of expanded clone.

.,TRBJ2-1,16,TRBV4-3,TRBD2,CASSQGRTSGGNEQFF,TGCGCCAGCAGCCAAGGCCGGACTAGTGGAGGTAATGAGCAGTTCTTC
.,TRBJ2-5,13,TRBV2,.,CASSEGGGLKQYF,TGTGCCAGCAGTGAAGGCGGGGGCCTCAAGCAGTACTTC
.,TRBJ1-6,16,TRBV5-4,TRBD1,CASSSLSGTGNSPLHF,TGTGCCAGCAGCTCACTCTCCGGGACAGGGAATTCACCCCTCCACTTT
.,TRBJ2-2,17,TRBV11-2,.,CASSSFVTGHHTGELFF,TGTGCCAGCAGCAGCTTTGTGACGGGACACCACACCGGGGAGCTGTTTTTT
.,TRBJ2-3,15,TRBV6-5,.,CASRPSGVGTDTQYF,TGTGCCAGCAGACCTTCAGGCGTGGGCACAGATACGCAGTATTTT
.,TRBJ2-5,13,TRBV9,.,CASCTLSQETQYF,TGTGCCAGTTGCACTTTATCACAAGAGACCCAGTACTTC
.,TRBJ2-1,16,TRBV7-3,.,CASSPQFAGRSNEQFF,TGTGCCAGCAGCCCCCAATTCGCGGGGAGGAGTAATGAGCAGTTCTTC
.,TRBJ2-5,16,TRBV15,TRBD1,CATSRNPGQGQETQYF,TGTGCCACCAGCAGAAACCCGGGACAGGGCCAAGAGACCCAGTACTTC
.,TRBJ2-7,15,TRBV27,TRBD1,CASFSARGRFYEQYF,TGTGCCAGCTTTTCCGCCAGGGGGCGGTTCTACGAGCAGTACTTC
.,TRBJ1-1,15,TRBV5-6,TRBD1,CASSKSGPGGTEAFF,TGTGCCAGCAGCAAATCCGGGCCAGGGGGGACTGAAGCTTTCTTT
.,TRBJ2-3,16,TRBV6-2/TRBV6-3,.,CASSYSRGLATDTQYF,TGTGCCAGCAGTTACTCCAGGGGTCTGGCCACAGATACGCAGTATTTT
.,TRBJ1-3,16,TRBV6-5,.,CASSSTPGLAGNTIYF,TGTGCCAGCAGTTCCACCCCGGGACTGGCGGGGAACACCATATATTTT
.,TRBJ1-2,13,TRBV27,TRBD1,CASSYGQGAGYTF,TGTGCCAGCAGTTACGGACAGGGAGCGGGCTACACCTTC
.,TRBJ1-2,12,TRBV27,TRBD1,CAIKTGIYGYTF,TGTGCCATCAAGACAGGGATCTATGGCTACACCTTC
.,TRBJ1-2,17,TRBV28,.,CASSFGGNSGYNYGYTF,TGTGCCAGCAGTTTCGGAGGGAACTCCGGATATAACTATGGCTACACCTTC
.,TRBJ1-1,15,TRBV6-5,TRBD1,CASRSGQGAFTEAFF,TGTGCCAGCAGGTCGGGGCAGGGGGCGTTCACTGAAGCTTTCTTT
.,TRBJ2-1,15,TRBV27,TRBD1,CASSLRTGTYNEQFF,TGTGCCAGCAGTTTACGGACAGGGACCTACAATGAGCAGTTCTTC
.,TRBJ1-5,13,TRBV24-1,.,CATSEAGIQPQHF,TGTGCCACCAGTGAAGCGGGGATCCAGCCCCAGCATTTT
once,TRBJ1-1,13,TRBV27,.,CASSPTVNTEAFF,TGTGCCAGCAGTCCTACAGTGAACACTGAAGCTTTCTTT
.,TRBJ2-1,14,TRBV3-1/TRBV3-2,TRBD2,CASSLYRTSGGEFF,TGTGCCAGCAGCCTTTATAGGACTAGCGGGGGGGAGTTCTTC
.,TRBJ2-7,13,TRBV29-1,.,CSVGRGRGYEQYF,TGCAGCGTTGGACGGGGAAGAGGCTACGAGCAGTACTTC
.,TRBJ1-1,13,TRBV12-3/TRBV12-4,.,CASSFYGGTEAFF,TGTGCCAGCAGTTTTTACGGAGGCACTGAAGCTTTCTTT
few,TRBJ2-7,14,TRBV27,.,CASSMRGKAYEQYF,TGTGCCAGCAGTATGAGGGGGAAAGCCTACGAGCAGTACTTC
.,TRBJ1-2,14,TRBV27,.,CASSFLGEGNGYTF,TGTGCCAGCAGTTTCCTCGGGGAGGGGAATGGCTACACCTTC
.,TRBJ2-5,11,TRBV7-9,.,CASRPEETQYF,TGTGCCAGCAGACCGGAAGAGACCCAGTACTTC
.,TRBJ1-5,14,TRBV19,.,CASSIYMGDQPQHF,TGTGCCAGTAGTATTTATATGGGAGATCAGCCCCAGCATTTT
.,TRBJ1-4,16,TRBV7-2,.,CASSLEPLTVGEKLFF,TGTGCCAGCAGCTTAGAGCCCTTGACAGTCGGGGAAAAACTGTTTTTT
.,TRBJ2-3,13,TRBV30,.,CAWSVRLTDTQYF,TGTGCCTGGAGTGTCAGGCTCACAGATACGCAGTATTTT
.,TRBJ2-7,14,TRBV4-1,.,CASSQAQDSREQYF,TGCGCCAGCAGCCAAGCCCAAGACTCGCGCGAGCAGTACTTC
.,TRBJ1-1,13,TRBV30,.,CACLHREDTEAFF,TGTGCCTGTCTACACAGGGAAGACACTGAAGCTTTCTTT
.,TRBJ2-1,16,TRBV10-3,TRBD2,CAIRSTSGDRGGEQFF,TGTGCCATCAGGTCGACTAGCGGAGACCGGGGGGGTGAGCAGTTCTTC
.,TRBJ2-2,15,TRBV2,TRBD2,CASKASGANTGELFF,TGTGCCAGCAAAGCTAGCGGGGCTAACACCGGGGAGCTGTTTTTT
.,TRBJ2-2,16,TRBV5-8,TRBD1,CASSFPGTGYTGELFF,TGTGCCAGCAGCTTTCCCGGGACAGGTTACACCGGGGAGCTGTTTTTT
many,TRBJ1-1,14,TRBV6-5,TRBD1,CASRQGQKNTEAFF,TGTGCCAGCAGGCAGGGACAGAAGAACACTGAAGCTTTCTTT
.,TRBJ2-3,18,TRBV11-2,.,CASSLVRGPRAHTTTQYF,TGTGCCAGCAGCTTAGTTAGGGGCCCCAGAGCCCACACAACTACGCAGTATTTT
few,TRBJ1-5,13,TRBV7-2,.,CASSLGGTQPQHF,TGTGCCAGCAGCCTCGGGGGTACCCAGCCCCAGCATTTT
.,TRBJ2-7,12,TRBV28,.,CATLRGSYEQYF,TGTGCCACCCTACGGGGATCCTACGAGCAGTACTTC
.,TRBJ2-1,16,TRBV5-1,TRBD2,CASSRTGTRRANEQFF,TGCGCCAGCAGCAGGACGGGGACTAGAAGGGCAAATGAGCAGTTCTTC
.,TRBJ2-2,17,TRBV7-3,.,CASSSRSGTVNTGELFF,TGTGCCAGCAGCTCGCGTAGCGGGACAGTAAACACCGGGGAGCTGTTTTTT
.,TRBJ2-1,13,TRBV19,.,CASSIPLTGQQFF,TGTGCCAGTAGTATCCCCCTGACAGGTCAGCAGTTCTTC
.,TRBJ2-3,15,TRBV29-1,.,CSVEGTQMGTDTQYF,TGCAGCGTTGAGGGGACTCAAATGGGCACAGATACGCAGTATTTT
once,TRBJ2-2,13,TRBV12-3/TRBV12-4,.,CASREVPTGELFF,TGTGCCAGCAGGGAGGTTCCCACCGGGGAGCTGTTTTTT